This is a list of T cell receptor beta chains from one sample in a study of preoperative IRX-2 immunotherapy in early breast cancer. The protocol was immunoSEQ multiplex PCR, while the TCRdb copy is restricted to in-frame clones and leaves out a portion. This sample has 30,000 to 45,000 clones, with about four fifths found just once. The sample in question was lymph node tissue, obtained after IRX-2 immunotherapy. The receptors derive from a human donor with breast cancer. Both conserved end residues are part of each CDR3. A D gene is named only where the DNA matches it firmly. Size is stated for part of the rows, as once, few or many counts, or as a class when the clone is expanded.

v_gene,d_gene,j_gene,abundance,CDR3nt,CDR3aa
TRBV19,NA,TRBJ2-6,NA,TGTGCCAGTAGTATAGATGCGTCCGGGGCTGGGGCCAACGTCCTGACTTTC,CASSIDASGAGANVLTF
TRBV29-1,TRBD1,TRBJ1-4,few,TGCAGCGTCGGACAGGCGGCTAATGAAAAACTGTTTTTT,CSVGQAANEKLFF
TRBV5-1,TRBD2,TRBJ2-5,NA,TGCGCCAGCAGCCCTACAGCGGGGGGGCGTAGGGAGACCCAGTACTTC,CASSPTAGGRRETQYF
TRBV9,NA,TRBJ1-1,NA,TGTGCCAGCAGCCCCTCCCCAGGACTGAACACTGAAGCTTTCTTT,CASSPSPGLNTEAFF
TRBV28,NA,TRBJ1-2,NA,TGTGCCAGCACTTGGGGGCAGACCTATGGCTACACCTTC,CASTWGQTYGYTF
TRBV28,TRBD1,TRBJ1-2,NA,TGTGCCAGCAGTTCCGGACAGGGCCGTCCTTATGGCTACACCTTC,CASSSGQGRPYGYTF
TRBV12-5,NA,TRBJ1-1,once,TGTGCCACCACCCAGGCAGGTCCTTACCACGAGGCTTTCTTT,CATTQAGPYHEAFF
TRBV7-7,TRBD2,TRBJ2-7,NA,TGTGCCAGCAGCTTAGGAACTAGCGGGCATACCTACGAGCAGTACTTC,CASSLGTSGHTYEQYF
TRBV10-2,NA,TRBJ1-5,NA,TGCGCCAGCAGGGGGTCAGGGGCTCTCAATCAGCCCCAGCATTTT,CASRGSGALNQPQHF
TRBV5-1,TRBD1,TRBJ1-4,NA,TGCGCCAGCAGCTTAACAGGGGGAACTAATGAAAAACTGTTTTTT,CASSLTGGTNEKLFF
TRBV6-8,TRBD1,TRBJ1-5,NA,TGTGCCAGCAGTTACCTCCAGGGGGCGAGAGGCAATCAGCCCCAGCATTTT,CASSYLQGARGNQPQHF
TRBV11-1,NA,TRBJ2-1,NA,TGTGCCAGCAGCCTGATGGAGGTATACAATGAGCAGTTCTTC,CASSLMEVYNEQFF
TRBV11-3,TRBD1,TRBJ2-2,NA,TGTGCCAGCAGCCACTCCCAGGGGGAAACCGGGGAGCTGTTTTTT,CASSHSQGETGELFF
TRBV5-1,TRBD1,TRBJ1-1,NA,TGCGCCAGCAGCCGGAGATCGGGACAGGGGTATGCTTTCTTT,CASSRRSGQGYAFF
TRBV30,NA,TRBJ2-7,NA,TGTGCCTGGACCAAGGCGGGGCCCACCTACGAGCAGTACTTC,CAWTKAGPTYEQYF
TRBV7-4,NA,TRBJ2-7,NA,TGTGCCAGCAGCTTATCAAGGGATCACTACGAGCAGTACTTC,CASSLSRDHYEQYF
TRBV14,NA,TRBJ1-6,few,TGTGCCAGCAGCCCAGCGAGGCCGGGTTCACCCCTCCACTTT,CASSPARPGSPLHF
TRBV6-8,NA,TRBJ2-7,NA,TGTGCCAGCAGTCGCCGGGACTCTACCTACGAGCAGTACTTC,CASSRRDSTYEQYF
TRBV11-3,NA,TRBJ1-2,medium-sized,TGTGCCAGCAGCCCTAGTTTGGAGAGCTCCTATGGCTACACCTTC,CASSPSLESSYGYTF
TRBV6-8,NA,TRBJ1-1,NA,TGTGCCAGCAGTTACAGCAGGGGACGTGGAAACACTGAAGCTTTCTTT,CASSYSRGRGNTEAFF
TRBV30,NA,TRBJ1-5,NA,TGTGCCTGGAGTGAGGGACTGAGCAATCAGCCCCAGCATTTT,CAWSEGLSNQPQHF
TRBV6-8,TRBD1,TRBJ2-7,NA,TGTGCCAGCAGTTCAGGGACAGGGGGCGTCCACGAGCAGTACTTC,CASSSGTGGVHEQYF
TRBV30,TRBD2,TRBJ2-7,NA,TGTGCCTGGGGGGGACTAGCGTACGAGCAGTACTTC,CAWGGLAYEQYF
TRBV1,NA,TRBJ1-2,NA,TGCGCCAGCAGCCAAGATATCGGCAGCGGGGAGGGGGGCTACACCTTC,CASSQDIGSGEGGYTF
TRBV5-1,NA,TRBJ2-6,once,TGCGCCAGCAGCTTGCGGGCAGGGGTATCTGGGGCCAACGTCCTGACTTTC,CASSLRAGVSGANVLTF
TRBV19,TRBD1,TRBJ2-1,NA,TGTGCCAGTAGCCCCTTCGGACAGGGGGCCTACAATGAGCAGTTCTTC,CASSPFGQGAYNEQFF
TRBV5-1,NA,TRBJ1-6,NA,TGCGCCAGCAGCCGGTCAACCGGGAATTCACCCCTCCACTTT,CASSRSTGNSPLHF
TRBV5-1,NA,TRBJ1-3,NA,TGCGCCAGCAGCTTGGTACCTCAGGATTCTGGAAACACCATATATTTT,CASSLVPQDSGNTIYF
TRBV19,NA,TRBJ2-2,once,TGTGCCAGTAGTCCCCTGACACAAGGCTACACCGGGGAGCTGTTTTTT,CASSPLTQGYTGELFF
TRBV5-1,NA,TRBJ1-2,NA,TGCGCCAGCAGCTTGGAGTCAGGGCTGTATGGCTACACCTTC,CASSLESGLYGYTF
TRBV27,TRBD2,TRBJ2-1,NA,TGTGCCACCAGTGATTCTACTCTAGCGGGGGGTAGGGATGAGCAGTTCTTC,CATSDSTLAGGRDEQFF